The clone carrying this TCR beta chain was seen once. The antigen is undetermined. As TCR cDNA was made by 5'RACE template switching, a universal primer site and UMIs were added. MiXCR, applied by TCRdb to the 5' RACE reads, yields one record per CDR3 protein. The sample includes 500,000 to 650,000 distinct CDR3 sequences, about 17% of them seen just once. This entry is derived from a study of T cells after yellow fever vaccination. About the study: When fractions had low cell numbers, they were prepared with SMART-Seq v4 Ultra Low Input.

Broader study findings: Once the booster was given, most primary-vaccination clones reappeared, at roughly 96% for CD4 and approximately 88% for CD8.

The clonotype comes from a young man who received the YFV17D yellow fever vaccine. This sample comprised PBMCs, obtained about 5 days after the first yellow fever vaccination.

The CDR3 DNA reads as TGCGCCAGCAGCCAAGCACAGGCGGAAGAGACCCAGTACTTC. Its protein is CASSQAQAEETQYF. The genes are TRBV4-3 and TRBJ2-5, with a possible D match to TRBD1 (5 bases). The CDR3 extends over 14 amino acids. Trimming took 1 base from V and 3 from J, leaving 9 bases between them. The germline V gene has CDR1 LGHNA and CDR2 YSLEER.